This T cell receptor (beta chain) was obtained from a study of tumor-infiltrating lymphocytes in primary liver carcinoma. Study overall: The five patients, who were men and women, ranged in age from 30 to 69 years. Study outcomes and limitations: Tumor top-250-clone fractions significantly exceeded those of blood (p = 0.039).

The CDR3 runs 15 residues. The V gene's germline CDR1 is MNHNY and CDR2 SVGAGI (reference sequence). This clonotype was recorded only once. Antigen unknown. Using a constant-region primer together with ProtoScript II reverse transcriptase, TCR beta cDNA was made from around 500 ng of total RNA. Three nested multiplex PCR rounds, a slightly modified ARM-PCR, produced the libraries for TCR beta. Researchers ran the first two PCR rounds for roughly 11 cycles each with TRBV1-TRBV30 forward primers and a C-beta reverse primer. TCRdb passed the multiplex PCR reads through MiXCR, listing each CDR3 protein once. The data show tens of thousands of distinct CDR3 sequences, roughly 80% seen once. From unsorted bulk tissue weighing about 17-30 mg, DNA and RNA were co-extracted. Surgical resection served as treatment for the primary liver carcinoma of these patients.

The TCR was taken from a woman between 25 and 40 years old with primary liver carcinoma and hepatitis B virus infection. This chain uses TRBV6-6 with TRBJ2-2; 8 nucleotides line up with TRBD1. Material: tumor-adjacent normal liver tissue. The CDR3, as DNA: TGTGTCAGGAGTTACACGCAGGGGGCCGGCGGGGAGCTGTTTTTT. It encodes CVRSYTQGAGGELFF.